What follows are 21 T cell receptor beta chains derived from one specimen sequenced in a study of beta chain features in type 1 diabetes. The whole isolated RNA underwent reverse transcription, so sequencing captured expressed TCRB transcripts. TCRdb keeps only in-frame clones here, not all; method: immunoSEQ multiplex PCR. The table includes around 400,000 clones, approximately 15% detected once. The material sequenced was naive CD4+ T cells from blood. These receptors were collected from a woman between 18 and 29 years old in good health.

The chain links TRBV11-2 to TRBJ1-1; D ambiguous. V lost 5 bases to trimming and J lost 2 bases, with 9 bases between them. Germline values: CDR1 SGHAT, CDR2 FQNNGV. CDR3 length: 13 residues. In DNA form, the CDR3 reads TGTGCCAGCAGCCTACAGTACAACACTGAAGCTTTCTTT. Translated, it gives CASSLQYNTEAFF.

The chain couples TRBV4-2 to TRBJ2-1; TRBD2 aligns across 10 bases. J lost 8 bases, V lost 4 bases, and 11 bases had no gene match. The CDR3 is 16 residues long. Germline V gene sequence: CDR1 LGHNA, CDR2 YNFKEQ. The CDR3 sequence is CASSLRTSGPLDEQFF. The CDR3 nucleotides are TGTGCCAGCAGCCTCAGGACTAGCGGCCCCCTCGATGAGCAGTTCTTC.

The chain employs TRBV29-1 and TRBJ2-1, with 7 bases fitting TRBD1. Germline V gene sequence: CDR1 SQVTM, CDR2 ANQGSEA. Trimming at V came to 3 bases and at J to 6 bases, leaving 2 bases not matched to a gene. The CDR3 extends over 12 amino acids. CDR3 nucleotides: TGCAGCGTTGACCCAGGGGGCAATGAGCAGTTCTTC. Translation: CSVDPGGNEQFF.

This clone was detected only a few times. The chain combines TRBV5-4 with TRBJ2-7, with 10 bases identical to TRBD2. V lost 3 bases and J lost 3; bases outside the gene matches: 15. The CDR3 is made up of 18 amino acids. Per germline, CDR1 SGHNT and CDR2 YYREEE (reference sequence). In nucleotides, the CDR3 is TGTGCCAGCAGCTATTCCGTGACTAGCGGGTTCTCCCTCTACGAGCAGTACTTC. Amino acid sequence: CASSYSVTSGFSLYEQYF.

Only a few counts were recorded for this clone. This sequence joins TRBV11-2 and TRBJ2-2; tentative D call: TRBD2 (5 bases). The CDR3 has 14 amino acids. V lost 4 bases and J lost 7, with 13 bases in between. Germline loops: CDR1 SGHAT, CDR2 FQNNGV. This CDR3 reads CASSSRISGGELFF. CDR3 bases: TGTGCCAGCAGCTCTAGGATCAGCGGCGGGGAGCTGTTTTTT.

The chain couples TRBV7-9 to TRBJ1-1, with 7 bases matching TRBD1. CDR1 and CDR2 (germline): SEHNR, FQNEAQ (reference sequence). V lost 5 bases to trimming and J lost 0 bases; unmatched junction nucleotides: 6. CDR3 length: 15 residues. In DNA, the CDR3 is TGTGCCAGCAGCGCCCTGGGACAGATGAACACTGAAGCTTTCTTT. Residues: CASSALGQMNTEAFF.

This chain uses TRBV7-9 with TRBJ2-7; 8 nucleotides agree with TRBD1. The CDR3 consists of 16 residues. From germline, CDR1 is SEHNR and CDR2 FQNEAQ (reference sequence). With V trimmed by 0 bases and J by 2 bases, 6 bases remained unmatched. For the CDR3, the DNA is TGTGCCAGCAGCTTAGCGAGGACAGGGCGAACCTACGAGCAGTACTTC. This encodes CASSLARTGRTYEQYF.

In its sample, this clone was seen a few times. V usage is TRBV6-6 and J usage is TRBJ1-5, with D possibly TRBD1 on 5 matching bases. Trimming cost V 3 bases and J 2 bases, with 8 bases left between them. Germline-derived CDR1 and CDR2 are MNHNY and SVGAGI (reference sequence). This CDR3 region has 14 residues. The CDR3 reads CASSYSGGNQPQHF. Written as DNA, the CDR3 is TGTGCCAGCAGTTATTCGGGGGGCAATCAGCCCCAGCATTTT.

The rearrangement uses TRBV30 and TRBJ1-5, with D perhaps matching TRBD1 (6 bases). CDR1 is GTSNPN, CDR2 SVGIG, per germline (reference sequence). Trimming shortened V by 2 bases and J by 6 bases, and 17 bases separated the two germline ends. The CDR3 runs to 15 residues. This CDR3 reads CAWSIPRGPSQPQHF. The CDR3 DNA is TGTGCCTGGAGTATCCCGCGGGGGCCGAGTCAGCCCCAGCATTTT. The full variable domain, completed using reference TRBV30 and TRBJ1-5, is SQTIHQWPATLVQPVGSPLSLECTVEGTSNPNLYWYRQAAGRGLQLLFYSVGIGQISSEVPQNLSASRPQDRQFILSSKKLLLSDSGFYLCAWSIPRGPSQPQHFGDGTRLSIL.

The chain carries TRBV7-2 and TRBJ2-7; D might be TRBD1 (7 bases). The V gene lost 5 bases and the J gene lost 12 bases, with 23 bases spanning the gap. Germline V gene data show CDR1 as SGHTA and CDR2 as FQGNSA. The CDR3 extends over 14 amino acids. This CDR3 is CASSPYLGGTAWYF. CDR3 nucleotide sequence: TGTGCCAGCAGCCCCTACCTTGGAGGGACAGCTTGGTACTTC. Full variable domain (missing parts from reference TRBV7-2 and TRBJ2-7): GAGVSQSPSNKVTEKGKDVELRCDPISGHTALYWYRQSLGQGLEFLIYFQGNSAPDKSGLPSDRFSAERTGGSVSTLTIQRTQQEDSAVYLCASSPYLGGTAWYFGPGTRLTVT.

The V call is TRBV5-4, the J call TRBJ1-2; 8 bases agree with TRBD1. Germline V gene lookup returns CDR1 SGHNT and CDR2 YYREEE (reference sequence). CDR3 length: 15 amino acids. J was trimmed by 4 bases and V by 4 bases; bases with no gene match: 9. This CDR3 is CASSKTAGGTYGYTF. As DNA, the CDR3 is TGTGCCAGCAGCAAAACCGCAGGGGGCACCTATGGCTACACCTTC.

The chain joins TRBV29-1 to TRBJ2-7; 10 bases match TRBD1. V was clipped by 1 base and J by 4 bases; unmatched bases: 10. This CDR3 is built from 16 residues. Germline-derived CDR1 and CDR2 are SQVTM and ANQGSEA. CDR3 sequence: CSVEGVCWDRGYEQYF. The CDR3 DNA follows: TGCAGCGTTGAAGGGGTGTGTTGGGACAGGGGTTACGAGCAGTACTTC.

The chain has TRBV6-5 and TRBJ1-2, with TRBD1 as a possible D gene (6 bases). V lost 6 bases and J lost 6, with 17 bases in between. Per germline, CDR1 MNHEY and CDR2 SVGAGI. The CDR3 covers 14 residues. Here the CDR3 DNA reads TGTGCCAGCAGATACACCGGGACACCAGATGGCTACACCTTC. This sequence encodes CASRYTGTPDGYTF.

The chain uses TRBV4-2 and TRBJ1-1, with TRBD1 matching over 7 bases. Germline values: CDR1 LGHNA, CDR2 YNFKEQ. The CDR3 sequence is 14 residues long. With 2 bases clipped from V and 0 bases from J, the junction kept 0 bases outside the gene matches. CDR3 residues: CASSQQGVNTEAFF. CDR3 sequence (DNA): TGTGCCAGCAGCCAACAGGGGGTGAACACTGAAGCTTTCTTT.

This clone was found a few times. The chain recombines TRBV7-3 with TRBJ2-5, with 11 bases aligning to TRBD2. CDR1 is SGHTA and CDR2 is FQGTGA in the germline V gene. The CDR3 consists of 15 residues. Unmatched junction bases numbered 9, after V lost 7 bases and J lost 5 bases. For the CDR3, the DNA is TGTGCCAGCAACGTAGCGGGAGGGCCGGGGGAGACCCAGTACTTC. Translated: CASNVAGGPGETQYF.

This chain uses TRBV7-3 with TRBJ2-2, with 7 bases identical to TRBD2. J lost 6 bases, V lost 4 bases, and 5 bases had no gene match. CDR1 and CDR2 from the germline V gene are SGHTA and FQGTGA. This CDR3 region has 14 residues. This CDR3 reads CASSSSGMAGELFF. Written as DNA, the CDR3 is TGTGCCAGCAGCTCGAGCGGGATGGCCGGGGAGCTGTTTTTT.

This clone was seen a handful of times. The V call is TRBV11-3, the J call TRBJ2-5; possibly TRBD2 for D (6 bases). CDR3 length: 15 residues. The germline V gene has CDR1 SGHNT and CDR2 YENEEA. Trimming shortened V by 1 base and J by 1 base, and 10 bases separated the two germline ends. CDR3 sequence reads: CASSLVAGTQETQYF. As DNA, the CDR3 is TGTGCCAGCAGCTTAGTTGCGGGGACCCAAGAGACCCAGTACTTC. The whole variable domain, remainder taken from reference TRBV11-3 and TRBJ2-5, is EAGVVQSPRYKIIEKKQPVAFWCNPISGHNTLYWYLQNLGQGPELLIRYENEEAVDDSQLPKDRFSAERLKGVDSTLKIQPAELGDSAVYLCASSLVAGTQETQYFGPGTRLLVL.

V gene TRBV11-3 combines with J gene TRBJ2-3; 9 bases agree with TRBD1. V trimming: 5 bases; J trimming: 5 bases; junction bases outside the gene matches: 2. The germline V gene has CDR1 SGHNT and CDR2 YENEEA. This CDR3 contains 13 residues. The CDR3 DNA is TGTGCCAGCAGCCAGACAGGGGGAGATACGCAGTATTTT. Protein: CASSQTGGDTQYF.

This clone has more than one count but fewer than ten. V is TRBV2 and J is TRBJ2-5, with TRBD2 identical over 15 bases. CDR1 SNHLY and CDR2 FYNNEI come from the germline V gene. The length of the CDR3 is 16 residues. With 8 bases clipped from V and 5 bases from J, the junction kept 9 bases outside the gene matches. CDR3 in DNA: TGTGCCAGCGTCCAGGGACTAGCGGGAGGATACGAGACCCAGTACTTC. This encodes CASVQGLAGGYETQYF.

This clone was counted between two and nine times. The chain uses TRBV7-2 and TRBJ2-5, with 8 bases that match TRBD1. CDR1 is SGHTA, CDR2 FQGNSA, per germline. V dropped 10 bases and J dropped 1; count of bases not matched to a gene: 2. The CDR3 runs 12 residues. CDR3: CAIDRGQETQYF. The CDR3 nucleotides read TGTGCCATCGACAGGGGCCAAGAGACCCAGTACTTC.

Written as DNA, the CDR3 is TGCGCCAGCAGCTTTGTGGGGGCTGAGACCCAGTACTTC. This codes for CASSFVGAETQYF. The gene calls are TRBV5-1 and TRBJ2-5; D is possibly TRBD1 (6 bases). V was trimmed by 2 bases and J by 5 bases, leaving 10 bases between them. CDR1 is SGHRS and CDR2 is YFSETQ in the germline V gene. The CDR3 sequence is 13 residues long.